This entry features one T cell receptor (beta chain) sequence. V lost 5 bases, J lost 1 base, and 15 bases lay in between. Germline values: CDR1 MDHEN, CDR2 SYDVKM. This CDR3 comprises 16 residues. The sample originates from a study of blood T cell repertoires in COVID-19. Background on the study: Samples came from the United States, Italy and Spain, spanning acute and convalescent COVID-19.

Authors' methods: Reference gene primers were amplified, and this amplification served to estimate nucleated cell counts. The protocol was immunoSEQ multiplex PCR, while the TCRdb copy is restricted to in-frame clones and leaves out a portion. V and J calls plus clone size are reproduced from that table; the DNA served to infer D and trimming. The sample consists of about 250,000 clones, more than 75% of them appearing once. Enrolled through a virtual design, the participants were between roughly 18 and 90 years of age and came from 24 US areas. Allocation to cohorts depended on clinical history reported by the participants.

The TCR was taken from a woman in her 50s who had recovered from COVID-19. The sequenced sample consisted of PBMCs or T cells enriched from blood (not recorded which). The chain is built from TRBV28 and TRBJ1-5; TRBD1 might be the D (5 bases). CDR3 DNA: TGTGCCAGCAGTCCTGGGCAACAGGTGAGCAATCAGCCCCAGCATTTT. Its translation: CASSPGQQVSNQPQHF. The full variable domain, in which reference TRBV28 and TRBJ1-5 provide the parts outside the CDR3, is DVKVTQSSRYLVKRTGEKVFLECVQDMDHENMFWYRQDPGLGLRLIYFSYDVKMKEKGDIPEGYSVSREKKERFSLILESASTNQTSMYLCASSPGQQVSNQPQHFGDGTRLSIL.